A single sample is the source of the 15 T cell receptor beta chains below, sequenced in a study of Tregs in tolerant kidney transplant recipients. Libraries were prepared by immunoSEQ multiplex PCR; TCRdb keeps only in-frame clonotypes and omits some of them. This repertoire includes about 48,000 clones. The starting material was CD4+ T cells from blood, obtained before the transplant. The source of these receptors is a human donor who received a combined kidney and bone marrow transplant.

Regarding this clone: The read stops 3 residues short of the end of the CDR3; the missing end is completed from the germline J gene. This sequence joins TRBV7-9 and TRBJ2-3, with D perhaps assigned TRBD1 or TRBD2 (5 bases each). The CDR3 sequence is 15 residues long. Germline CDR1 SEHNR, CDR2 FQNEAQ (reference sequence). V shed 5 bases and J shed 7 bases, with 19 bases lying between them. CDR3 residues: CASSPEGPLSHTQYF. The sequenced CDR3 bases are TGTGCCAGCAGCCCCGAGGGGCCTCTCTCGCATACG. The full variable domain, its missing parts supplied by reference TRBV7-9 and TRBJ2-3, is DTGVSQNPRHKITKRGQNVTFRCDPISEHNRLYWYRQTLGQGPEFLTYFQNEAQLEKSRLLSDRFSAERPKGSFSTLEIQRTEQGDSAMYLCASSPEGPLSHTQYFGPGTRLTVL.

Details on this clone: Read data end 3 residues before the CDR3 end; the end is taken from the germline J gene. The chain uses TRBV5-6 and TRBJ2-7; maybe TRBD1 (5 bases). CDR1 SGHDT and CDR2 YYEEEE come from the germline V gene. The CDR3 totals 14 residues. V gave up 4 bases and J gave up 3 bases, with 14 bases separating them. CDR3 in amino acids: CASSQGTGNYEQYF. The covered CDR3 bases are TGTGCCAGCAGCCAGGGCACAGGAAACTACGAG.

About this clone itself: The read gets to within 3 residues of the CDR3 end, and the germline J gene fills in the rest. The rearrangement links TRBV20-1 to TRBJ2-6; TRBD2 agrees at 7 bases. The V segment lost 0 bases and the J segment 2 bases; nucleotides outside the gene matches: 1. Germline V lookup: CDR1 DFQATT, CDR2 SNEGSKA (reference sequence). This CDR3 is 15 amino acids long. The part of the CDR3 DNA that was read is TGCAGTGCTAGAGATCGGGGGGCTGGGGCCAACGTC. Its translation is CSARDRGAGANV. The CDR3, in full, reads CSARDRGAGANVLTF.

For this clone: The observed sequence ends 3 residues before the CDR3 terminus, with the missing tail filled in from the germline J gene. The V call is TRBV7-2, the J call TRBJ2-1; 11 nucleotides align to TRBD2. CDR1 and CDR2 (germline): SGHTA, FQGNSA. The CDR3 runs 14 residues. V lost 3 bases to trimming and J lost 8 bases; unmatched junction nucleotides: 3. The CDR3 DNA, read in part, is TGTGCCAGCAGCTTTAGCGGGAGGGGCGATGAG. This codes for CASSFSGRGDE. In full, the CDR3 is CASSFSGRGDEQFF.

As to this clone: With the read ending 3 residues before the CDR3 end, the germline J gene is used to fill in that end. The chain carries TRBV20-1 and TRBJ2-7; 8 nucleotides align to TRBD2. Trimming removed 6 bases from V and 3 bases from J; junction bases left unmatched: 10. Germline loops: CDR1 DFQATT, CDR2 SNEGSKA (reference sequence). The CDR3 has 14 residues. Partial CDR3 DNA: TGCAGTGCCCGGGGGCAGCGGGGGAACTACGAG. Translating gives CSARGQRGNYE. The entire CDR3 protein reads CSARGQRGNYEQYF.

To note about this clone: The read ends 3 residues before the CDR3 terminus; that terminus is restored from the germline J gene. The chain recombines TRBV2 with TRBJ2-7; 7 bases map to TRBD1. V lost 6 bases and J lost 0; bases outside the gene matches: 11. Looked up from germline, CDR1 is SNHLY and CDR2 is FYNNEI. The CDR3 sequence is 16 residues long. The sequenced part of the CDR3 DNA is TGTGCCAGCAGGCGAACGACAGGGTGGAGCTCCTACGAG. Translated: CASRRTTGWSSYE. The entire CDR3 protein reads CASRRTTGWSSYEQYF.

In regard to this clone: The read terminates 3 residues ahead of where the CDR3 ends, so the germline J gene completes it. V usage is TRBV30 and J usage is TRBJ2-7, with 9 nucleotides matching TRBD1. The CDR3 runs to 14 residues. The V gene end was trimmed by 3 bases and the J gene end by 3 bases; junction bases not matched to a gene: 6. Germline V gives CDR1 GTSNPN, CDR2 SVGIG (reference sequence). CDR3 sequence: CAWSRGDRDYEQYF. The covered CDR3 bases are TGTGCCTGGAGCAGGGGGGACAGGGACTACGAG.

As to this clone: The observed sequence ends 3 residues before the CDR3 terminus, with the missing tail filled in from the germline J gene. The V call is TRBV20-1, the J call TRBJ2-3, with TRBD1 matching over 8 bases. There are 13 residues in the CDR3. Germline lookup yields CDR1 DFQATT and CDR2 SNEGSKA (reference sequence). The CDR3 loop is CSAPGQAIITQYF. The part of the CDR3 DNA that was read is TGCAGTGCCCCGGGACAGGCGATCATCACG.

In the case of this clone: Read data end 3 residues before the CDR3 end; the end is taken from the germline J gene. The chain links TRBV30 to TRBJ2-3; 9 nucleotides line up with TRBD2. V lost 1 base to trimming and J lost 5 bases; unmatched junction nucleotides: 7. Germline V gene lookup returns CDR1 GTSNPN and CDR2 SVGIG (reference sequence). This CDR3 contains 15 residues. The sequenced CDR3 bases are TGTGCCTGGAGTGCACGCGGGAGGGGGCTAGATACG. Encoded protein: CAWSARGRGLDT. The complete CDR3 sequence is CAWSARGRGLDTQYF.

As regards this clone: The sequence runs out 3 residues before the end of the CDR3; the remainder is reconstructed from the germline J gene. V usage is TRBV19 and J usage is TRBJ2-6; 7 positions agree with TRBD1. This CDR3 region has 17 residues. V gave up 4 bases and J gave up 0 bases; unmatched junction bases: 6. Germline V gives CDR1 LNHDA, CDR2 SQIVND (reference sequence). CDR3 DNA, as far as it was read: TGTGCCAGTAGTAATCACTACAGGGGCTCTGGGGCCAACGTC. It codes for CASSNHYRGSGANV. The CDR3, in full, reads CASSNHYRGSGANVLTF.

A remark on this clone: The read halts 3 residues ahead of the CDR3 end, with the missing end drawn from the germline J gene. The chain couples TRBV7-2 to TRBJ1-1; D possibly corresponds to TRBD1 (6 bases). This CDR3 has 15 amino acids. Germline CDR1 and CDR2: SGHTA and FQGNSA. CDR3 loop: CASSLKGAGAGGAFF. CDR3 bases read: TGTGCCAGCAGCTTAAAAGGGGCAGGGGCTGGGGGA. The full variable domain, completed using reference TRBV7-2 and TRBJ1-1, is GAGVSQSPSNKVTEKGKDVELRCDPISGHTALYWYRQSLGQGLEFLIYFQGNSAPDKSGLPSDRFSAERTGGSVSTLTIQRTQQEDSAVYLCASSLKGAGAGGAFFGQGTRLTVV.

Comment on this clone: The read finishes 3 residues shy of the CDR3 end, and the germline J gene is used to complete it. This chain connects TRBV7-3 to TRBJ1-2; D gene uncertain. CDR1 SGHTA and CDR2 FQGTGA come from the germline V gene. CDR3 length: 14 residues. Trimming took off 4 bases at V and 1 base at J, with 10 bases between the two ends. Incomplete CDR3 DNA: TGTGCCAGCAGCTCTCGAGCGCATAACTATGGC. It codes for CASSSRAHNYG. The whole CDR3 region reads CASSSRAHNYGYTF.

Comments on this clone: The read comes to an end 3 residues before the CDR3 does, leaving the germline J gene to fill in the end. The V gene is TRBV7-6, the J gene TRBJ2-7; a weak D match, TRBD1 (6 bases). CDR3 length equals 13 residues. Trimming stripped 1 base from V and 4 bases from J, with 8 bases between. In germline, CDR1 is SGHVS, CDR2 FNYEAQ. This chain's CDR3 is CASSLGGQYEQYF. The covered CDR3 bases are TGTGCCAGCAGCTTAGGGGGGCAGTACGAG.

A word on this clone: The read finishes 3 residues shy of the CDR3 end, and the germline J gene is used to complete it. This chain connects TRBV5-4 to TRBJ2-7; TRBD2 agrees at 7 bases. V shed 5 bases, J shed 3 bases, and the junction held 5 bases outside the gene matches. Looked up from germline, CDR1 is SGHNT and CDR2 is YYREEE (reference sequence). The CDR3 is made up of 13 amino acids. CDR3 DNA, as far as it was read: TGTGCCAGCAGGCCTTGGGGGGGCTACGAG. As protein: CASRPWGGYE. The whole CDR3 sequence is CASRPWGGYEQYF.

A remark on this clone: The CDR3 end lies 3 residues beyond the end of the read and is filled in from the germline J gene. The V and J genes are TRBV20-1 and TRBJ1-2; a weak D match, TRBD1 (6 bases). The V gene lost 5 bases and the J gene lost 3 bases, with 10 bases spanning the gap. The CDR3 has 12 amino acids. Germline CDR1 is DFQATT and CDR2 is SNEGSKA (reference sequence). The CDR3 here is CSASWTDYGYTF. The part of the CDR3 DNA that was read is TGCAGTGCTTCCTGGACAGACTATGGC.